This T cell receptor (beta chain) came from a study of blood T cell repertoires in COVID-19. The CDR3 is made up of 15 amino acids. CDR1 and CDR2 from the germline V gene are MNHEY and SVGAGI. Trimming left V 0 bases short and J 7 bases short, with 12 bases between. Method: immunoSEQ multiplex PCR; TCRdb's copy keeps in-frame clones and lacks some. Of tens of thousands of clones in the sample, around 79% were seen once. J is TRBJ2-2 and V is TRBV6-5, with a tentative D call TRBD1 (6 bases). The sample taken for sequencing was peripheral blood. This sequence originates from a man over 45 with COVID-19, enrolled during active disease. The CDR3 spells CASSYSAGVIGELFF. The CDR3 bases are TGTGCCAGCAGTTACTCAGCAGGGGTAATCGGGGAGCTGTTTTTT.